Presented here are 2 T cell receptor beta chains from one specimen sequenced in a study of CD4+ T cells in melanoma. This table comes from immunoSEQ multiplex PCR, and its TCRdb copy is limited to in-frame clones, with some not included. Of some 9,900 clones listed, about 73% are singletons. The source material was cells from a culture (not recorded whether cultured in vitro). The source of these receptors is a human donor with melanoma.

The chain recombines TRBV18 with TRBJ1-3, with D unclear. Per germline, CDR1 KGHSH and CDR2 LQKENI. The CDR3 sequence is 13 residues long. V lost 2 bases and J 6 bases, leaving 8 bases between the germline ends. CDR3 in amino acids: CASSPGDLNTIYF. CDR3 DNA sequence: TGTGCCAGCTCACCAGGCGACTTAAACACCATATATTTT.

The J gene is TRBJ1-2, the V gene TRBV12-3 or TRBV12-4; maybe TRBD1 (5 bases). The V end lost 5 bases, the J end lost 7 bases, and 14 bases lay between the germline ends. CDR3 length: 13 residues. CDR3 in amino acids: CASSLDEGFGYTF. DNA of the CDR3: TGTGCCAGCAGTCTTGACGAGGGGTTTGGCTACACCTTC.